This T cell receptor beta chain stems from a study of cytotoxic CD8 clonotypes in ibrutinib-treated CLL. Study as a whole: The average sample held roughly 250,000 productive templates and 75,000 to 100,000 productive rearrangements.

TCRdb's table, derived via immunoSEQ multiplex PCR, lists solely in-frame clones and lacks some. This sample has 17,000 or so clones, with approximately 81% found just once. The germline CDR1 and CDR2 sequences are SGDLS and YYNGEE. The CDR3 has 13 amino acids. V lost 0 bases to trimming and J lost 7 bases, with 10 bases between them. Study results and limitations: Clonality correlated strongly with circulating CD8+ T cells and exceeded age-matched healthy donors at baseline.

A single count supports this clone. Its target is not known. This sequence originates from a human donor with chronic lymphocytic leukemia. This chain uses TRBV9 with TRBJ2-5; possibly TRBD2 for D (6 bases). Specimen: PBMCs, collected before ibrutinib treatment. CDR3 nucleotide sequence: TGTGCCAGCAGCGTAGAGGAGGGTGGGACCCAGTACTTC. It encodes CASSVEEGGTQYF.